Each of the 17 T cell receptor beta chains below was sequenced from the same sample in a study of cytomegalovirus exposure and HLA in healthy donors. Profiling relied on immunoSEQ multiplex PCR, and the TCRdb table lists in-frame clones only, not all of them. This table holds about 160,000 clones, roughly 80% found once. Source material: PBMCs. The receptor set was obtained from a young man in good health and CMV-seropositive.

V is TRBV29-1 and J is TRBJ2-7, with D possibly TRBD2 on 6 matching bases. Germline V lookup: CDR1 SQVTM, CDR2 ANQGSEA. Deletions cut 0 bases from V and 3 bases from J, with 6 bases between. The CDR3 is made up of 12 amino acids. CDR3 DNA: TGCAGCGTTGAAGAGGGGGGCTACGAGCAGTACTTC. This codes for CSVEEGGYEQYF.

This clone has just one count. V and J are TRBV18 and TRBJ1-1; 8 bases are shared with TRBD1. Unmatched junction bases numbered 12, after V lost 4 bases and J lost 5 bases. Germline CDR1 and CDR2: KGHSH and LQKENI. This CDR3 is 16 amino acids long. The CDR3 is CASSLQVQGVETEAFF. DNA for the CDR3: TGTGCCAGCTCACTCCAGGTACAGGGGGTGGAGACTGAAGCTTTCTTT.

The chain uses TRBV4-1 and TRBJ2-1; 10 nucleotides match TRBD2. The germline CDR1 and CDR2 sequences are MGHRA and YSYEKL. Unmatched junction bases numbered 9, after V lost 1 base and J lost 9 bases. This CDR3 contains 16 residues. The CDR3 here is CASSQGLASGRSEQFF. The CDR3 nucleotides are TGCGCCAGCAGCCAAGGTCTGGCTAGCGGGAGATCTGAGCAGTTCTTC.

J is TRBJ2-7 and V is TRBV9; D perhaps matches TRBD1 (5 bases). Trimming cost V 3 bases and J 3 bases, with 10 bases left between them. This CDR3 has 13 residues. Germline V gene data show CDR1 as SGDLS and CDR2 as YYNGEE. CDR3 loop: CASSADILYEQYF. In DNA form, the CDR3 reads TGTGCCAGCAGCGCGGACATTCTCTACGAGCAGTACTTC.

This chain connects TRBV11-3 to TRBJ2-5; TRBD1 matches at 9 bases. The CDR3 sequence is 18 residues long. The trim removed 4 bases at V and 3 bases at J, leaving 15 bases unmatched. The V gene's germline CDR1 is SGHNT and CDR2 YENEEA. The CDR3 nucleotides read TGTGCCAGCAGCTATGGACAGGGGATCTCCAATTCGAAAGAGACCCAGTACTTC. The encoded protein is CASSYGQGISNSKETQYF. The full variable domain, completed using reference TRBV11-3 and TRBJ2-5, is EAGVVQSPRYKIIEKKQPVAFWCNPISGHNTLYWYLQNLGQGPELLIRYENEEAVDDSQLPKDRFSAERLKGVDSTLKIQPAELGDSAVYLCASSYGQGISNSKETQYFGPGTRLLVL.

A few counts support this clone. The chain combines TRBV28 with TRBJ2-7, with 9 bases that match TRBD2. Germline CDR1 reads MDHEN; CDR2 reads SYDVKM. After removal of 5 bases from V and 2 bases from J, the junction contained 4 bases not matched to a gene. This CDR3 is built from 14 residues. CDR3 nucleotides: TGTGCCAGCAGTCCATGGACTAGCGCCTACGAGCAGTACTTC. Its translation: CASSPWTSAYEQYF.

V usage is TRBV27 and J usage is TRBJ2-7, with 7 bases lining up with TRBD1. V shed 4 bases and J 5 bases; nucleotides not matched to a gene: 8. This CDR3 is built from 14 residues. Germline CDR1 reads MNHEY; CDR2 reads SMNVEV (reference sequence). The CDR3 protein is CASSSPGGRDEQYF. The CDR3 DNA is TGTGCCAGCAGTTCCCCAGGGGGACGAGACGAGCAGTACTTC.

The J gene is TRBJ2-7, the V gene TRBV4-3; the match to TRBD2 covers 9 bases. Germline V gives CDR1 LGHNA, CDR2 YSLEER. CDR3 length: 21 amino acids. V gave up 1 base and J gave up 2 bases; unmatched junction bases: 21. For the CDR3, the DNA is TGCGCCAGCAGCCAAGGGGTAGGGTCGCTGGCTGGACTAGCGTCTACCTACGAGCAGTACTTC. Encoded protein: CASSQGVGSLAGLASTYEQYF.

This clone was found once. The chain combines TRBV28 with TRBJ2-7, with TRBD2 matching 8 bases. Germline CDR1 and CDR2: MDHEN and SYDVKM. Trimming cost V 3 bases and J 0 bases; bases outside gene matches: 7. The CDR3 is made up of 16 amino acids. The CDR3 bases are TGTGCCAGCAGTTTGGAACTAGCGGCTATCTCCTACGAGCAGTACTTC. Translating it yields CASSLELAAISYEQYF. Combining the CDR3 with reference TRBV28 and TRBJ2-7 gives the whole variable domain DVKVTQSSRYLVKRTGEKVFLECVQDMDHENMFWYRQDPGLGLRLIYFSYDVKMKEKGDIPEGYSVSREKKERFSLILESASTNQTSMYLCASSLELAAISYEQYFGPGTRLTVT.

The chain combines TRBV27 with TRBJ2-1; D is possibly TRBD1 (7 bases). CDR1 MNHEY and CDR2 SMNVEV come from the germline V gene (reference sequence). Trimming left V 5 bases short and J 8 bases short, with 19 bases between. This CDR3 has 15 amino acids. CDR3 sequence reads: CASSGPSQGGDEQFF. The CDR3 DNA follows: TGTGCCAGCAGTGGGCCCAGCCAGGGGGGCGATGAGCAGTTCTTC.

V usage is TRBV7-9 and J usage is TRBJ2-7; D perhaps matches TRBD2 (6 bases). The V end lost 1 base, the J end lost 2 bases, and 12 bases lay between the germline ends. The CDR3 covers 15 residues. Germline V gives CDR1 SEHNR, CDR2 FQNEAQ (reference sequence). The CDR3 protein is CASSLGGIRTYEQYF. DNA for the CDR3: TGTGCCAGCAGCTTAGGCGGGATCAGAACCTACGAGCAGTACTTC.

V gene TRBV5-8 combines with J gene TRBJ2-2; 8 bases fit TRBD2. From germline, CDR1 is SGHTS and CDR2 YDEGEE. The CDR3 length is 16 residues. Losses at the gene ends were 6 bases for V and 6 bases for J; bases not matched to a gene: 13. The CDR3 DNA sequence: TGTGCCAGCATCCCGAGGCCGGGAGGGCCGGCCGGGGAGCTGTTTTTT. It codes for CASIPRPGGPAGELFF.

The V and J genes are TRBV28 and TRBJ1-2, with D perhaps matching TRBD1 (6 bases). The CDR3 covers 15 residues. With 5 bases removed from V and 3 bases from J, the gap between germline ends came to 16 bases. In germline, CDR1 is MDHEN, CDR2 SYDVKM. This CDR3 reads CASSLGGAGDYGYTF. CDR3 sequence (DNA): TGTGCCAGCAGTCTCGGGGGGGCCGGGGACTATGGCTACACCTTC.

This clone was seen just once. The junction shows a germline mismatch at one end, possibly a read error. CDR3 loop: CASSPRGVGTQYF. DNA of the CDR3: TGTGCTAGCAGCCCCCGGGGGGTAGGGACCCAGTACTTC. The J gene is TRBJ2-5, the V gene TRBV7-7; 7 nucleotides align to TRBD2. The CDR3 consists of 13 residues. Germline values: CDR1 SSHAT, CDR2 FNYEAQ (reference sequence).

CDR3 coding DNA: TGTGCCAGCAGCGTAGGGGCAGCCGATACCTACGAGCAGTACTTC. It is translated as CASSVGAADTYEQYF. This chain connects TRBV9 to TRBJ2-7, with D unresolved. Trimming took off 0 bases at V and 2 bases at J, with 12 bases between the two ends. This CDR3 contains 15 residues. Germline-derived CDR1 and CDR2 are SGDLS and YYNGEE. The whole variable domain, remainder taken from reference TRBV9 and TRBJ2-7, is DSGVTQTPKHLITATGQRVTLRCSPRSGDLSVYWYQQSLDQGLQFLIQYYNGEERAKGNILERFSAQQFPDLHSELNLSSLELGDSALYFCASSVGAADTYEQYFGPGTRLTVT.

The chain employs TRBV19 and TRBJ1-5; D may be TRBD1 (5 bases). The CDR3 covers 15 residues. The germline CDR1 and CDR2 sequences are LNHDA and SQIVND (reference sequence). The V end lost 3 bases, the J end lost 1 base, and 10 bases lay between the germline ends. The CDR3 region is CASSMARGSNQPQHF. For the CDR3, the DNA is TGTGCCAGTAGTATGGCACGGGGGAGCAATCAGCCCCAGCATTTT. The entire variable domain, with the rest obtained from reference TRBV19 and TRBJ1-5, is as follows: DGGITQSPKYLFRKEGQNVTLSCEQNLNHDAMYWYRQDPGQGLRLIYYSQIVNDFQKGDIAEGYSVSREKKESFPLTVTSAQKNPTAFYLCASSMARGSNQPQHFGDGTRLSIL.

In this sample, this clone turned up once. V and J are TRBV9 and TRBJ2-1; 11 nucleotides agree with TRBD2. The germline CDR1 and CDR2 sequences are SGDLS and YYNGEE. With 1 base clipped from V and 0 bases from J, the junction kept 15 bases outside the gene matches. The CDR3 extends over 21 amino acids. In DNA form, the CDR3 reads TGTGCCAGCAGCGTAACGGTACTAGCGGGGGAATGGGGGAGCTCCTACAATGAGCAGTTCTTC. As protein: CASSVTVLAGEWGSSYNEQFF. Together with reference TRBV9 and TRBJ2-1, the CDR3 gives the full variable domain: DSGVTQTPKHLITATGQRVTLRCSPRSGDLSVYWYQQSLDQGLQFLIQYYNGEERAKGNILERFSAQQFPDLHSELNLSSLELGDSALYFCASSVTVLAGEWGSSYNEQFFGPGTRLTVL.